The clone carrying this T cell receptor (beta chain) has a handful of counts. TRAV- and TRBV-specific primers were used for first-strand cDNA, which covered alpha and beta chains. The authors ran around 19 PCR cycles to amplify TCRs with a constant-region primer and V-primer adapter. In vitro transcription served to amplify the mRNA that had been isolated. TCRdb recomputed calls from the reads with MiXCR, one row per CDR3 protein. The data show 39,000 or so distinct CDR3 sequences, less than 25% seen once. Indicated time point: after trial treatment. Treatment given: LDRT plus nivolumab, ipilimumab, low-dose cyclophosphamide and aspirin (RACIN trial). Along with nivolumab and ipilimumab, donors received aspirin, low-dose cyclophosphamide and low-dose radiotherapy. Each patient who was eligible had an advanced solid tumor with no tumor-infiltrating lymphocytes. This sample stems from a study of low-dose radiotherapy and immunotherapy resistance in tumors. For the study at large: Cohort 1 patients were irradiated with 0.5 Gy fractions every 2 weeks to 6.5 Gy total.

CDR3 size: 15 residues. V gave up 3 bases and J gave up 1 base; unmatched junction bases: 4. From germline, CDR1 is MDHEN and CDR2 SYDVKM. The J gene is TRBJ1-1, the V gene TRBV28; 8 bases are a match to TRBD1. This TCR derives from a female donor with ovarian cancer. This specimen consisted of PBMCs, obtained after low-dose radiotherapy plus immunotherapy. The CDR3 spells CASSFGQGRNTEAFF. The CDR3 bases are TGTGCCAGCAGTTTCGGACAGGGTCGGAACACTGAAGCTTTCTTT.